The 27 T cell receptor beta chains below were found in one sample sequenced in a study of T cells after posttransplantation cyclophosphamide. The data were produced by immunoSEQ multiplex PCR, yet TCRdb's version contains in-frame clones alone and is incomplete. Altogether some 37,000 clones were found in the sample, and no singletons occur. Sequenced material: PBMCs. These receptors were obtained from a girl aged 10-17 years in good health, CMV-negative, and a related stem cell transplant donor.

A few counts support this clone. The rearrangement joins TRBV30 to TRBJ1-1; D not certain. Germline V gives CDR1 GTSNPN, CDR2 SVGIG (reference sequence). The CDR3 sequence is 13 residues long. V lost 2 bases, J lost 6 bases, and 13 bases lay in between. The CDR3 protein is CAWSQTGGAEAFF. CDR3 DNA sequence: TGTGCCTGGAGTCAAACCGGAGGCGCTGAAGCTTTCTTT. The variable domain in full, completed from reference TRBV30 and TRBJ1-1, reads SQTIHQWPATLVQPVGSPLSLECTVEGTSNPNLYWYRQAAGRGLQLLFYSVGIGQISSEVPQNLSASRPQDRQFILSSKKLLLSDSGFYLCAWSQTGGAEAFFGQGTRLTVV.

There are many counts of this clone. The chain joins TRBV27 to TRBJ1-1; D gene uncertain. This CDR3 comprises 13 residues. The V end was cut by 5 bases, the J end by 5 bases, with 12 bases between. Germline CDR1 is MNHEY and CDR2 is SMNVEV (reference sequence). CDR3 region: CASSRVSGTEAFF. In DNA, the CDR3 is TGTGCCAGCAGTCGGGTTAGCGGTACTGAAGCTTTCTTT.

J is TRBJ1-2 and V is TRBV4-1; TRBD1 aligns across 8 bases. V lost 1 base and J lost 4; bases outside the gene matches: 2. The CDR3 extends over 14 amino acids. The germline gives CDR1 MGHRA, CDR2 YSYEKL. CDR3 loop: CASSQGTGTYGYTF. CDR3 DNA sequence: TGCGCCAGCAGCCAAGGGACAGGGACCTATGGCTACACCTTC.

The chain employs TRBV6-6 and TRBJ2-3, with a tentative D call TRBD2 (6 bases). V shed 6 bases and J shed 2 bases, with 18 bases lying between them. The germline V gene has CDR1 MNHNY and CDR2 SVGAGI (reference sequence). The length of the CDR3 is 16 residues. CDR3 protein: CASREGLLSITDTQYF. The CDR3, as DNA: TGTGCCAGCAGGGAGGGACTTCTATCAATCACAGATACGCAGTATTTT.

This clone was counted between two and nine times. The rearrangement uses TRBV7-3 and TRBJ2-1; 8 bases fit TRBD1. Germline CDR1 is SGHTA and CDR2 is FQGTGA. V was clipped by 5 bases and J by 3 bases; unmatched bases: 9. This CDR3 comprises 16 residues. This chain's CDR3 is CASSPTGTGFYNEQFF. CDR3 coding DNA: TGTGCCAGCAGCCCAACCGGGACAGGATTCTACAATGAGCAGTTCTTC.

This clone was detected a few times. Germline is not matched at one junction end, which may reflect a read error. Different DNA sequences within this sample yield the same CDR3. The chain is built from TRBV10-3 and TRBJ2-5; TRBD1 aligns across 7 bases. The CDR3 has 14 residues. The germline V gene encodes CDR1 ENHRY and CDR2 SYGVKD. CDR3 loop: CAISDWDRQETQYF. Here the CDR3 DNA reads TGTGCCATTAGTGACTGGGACAGACAAGAGACCCAGTACTTC.

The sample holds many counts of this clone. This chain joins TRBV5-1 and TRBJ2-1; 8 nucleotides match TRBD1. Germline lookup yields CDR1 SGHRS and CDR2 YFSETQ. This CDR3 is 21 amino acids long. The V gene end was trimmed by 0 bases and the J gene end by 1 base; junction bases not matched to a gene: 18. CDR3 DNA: TGCGCCAGCAGCTTGGTTGTATGGACAGGGTGGGTTCCCCAATCCTACAATGAGCAGTTCTTC. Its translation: CASSLVVWTGWVPQSYNEQFF.

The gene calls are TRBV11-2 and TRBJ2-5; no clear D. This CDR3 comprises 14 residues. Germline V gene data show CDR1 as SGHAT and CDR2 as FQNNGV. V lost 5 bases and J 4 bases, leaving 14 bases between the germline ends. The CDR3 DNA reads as TGTGCCAGCAGCACCGGGTTCCCCCCAGAGACCCAGTACTTC. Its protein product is CASSTGFPPETQYF.

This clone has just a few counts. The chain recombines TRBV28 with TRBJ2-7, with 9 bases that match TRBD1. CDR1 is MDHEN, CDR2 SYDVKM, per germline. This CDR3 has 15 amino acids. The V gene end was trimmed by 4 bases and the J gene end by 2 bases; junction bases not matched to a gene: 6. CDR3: CASSYRDRAPYEQYF. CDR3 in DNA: TGTGCCAGCAGTTACCGGGACAGGGCTCCCTACGAGCAGTACTTC.

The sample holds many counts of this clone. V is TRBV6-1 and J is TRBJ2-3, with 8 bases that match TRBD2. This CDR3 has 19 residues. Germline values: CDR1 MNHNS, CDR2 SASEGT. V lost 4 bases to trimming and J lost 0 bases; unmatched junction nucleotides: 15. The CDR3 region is CASSGMAAGVGSSTDTQYF. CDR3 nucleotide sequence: TGTGCCAGCAGTGGCATGGCAGCGGGAGTTGGGAGTAGCACAGATACGCAGTATTTT.

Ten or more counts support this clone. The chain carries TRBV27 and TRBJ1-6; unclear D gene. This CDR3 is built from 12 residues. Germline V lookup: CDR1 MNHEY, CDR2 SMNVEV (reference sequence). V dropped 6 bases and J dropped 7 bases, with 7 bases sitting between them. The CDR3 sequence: CASSGENSPLHF. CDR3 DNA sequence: TGTGCCAGCAGCGGAGAGAATTCACCCCTCCACTTT.

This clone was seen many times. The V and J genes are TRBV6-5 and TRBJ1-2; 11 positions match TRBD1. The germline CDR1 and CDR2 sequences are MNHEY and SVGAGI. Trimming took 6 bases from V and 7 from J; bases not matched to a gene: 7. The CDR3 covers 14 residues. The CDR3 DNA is TGTGCCAGCAGCCGGGACAGGGGGGTTATTGGCTACACCTTC. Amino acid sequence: CASSRDRGVIGYTF.

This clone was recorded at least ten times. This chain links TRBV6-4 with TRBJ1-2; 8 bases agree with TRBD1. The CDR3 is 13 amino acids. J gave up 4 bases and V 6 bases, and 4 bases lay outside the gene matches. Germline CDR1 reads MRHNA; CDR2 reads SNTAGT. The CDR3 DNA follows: TGTGCCAGCAGAATCGGACAGGGCTATGGCTACACCTTC. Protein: CASRIGQGYGYTF.

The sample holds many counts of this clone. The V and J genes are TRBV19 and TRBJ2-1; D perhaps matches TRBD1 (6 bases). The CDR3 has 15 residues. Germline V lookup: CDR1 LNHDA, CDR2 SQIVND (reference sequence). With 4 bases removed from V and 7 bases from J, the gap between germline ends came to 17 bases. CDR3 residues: CASSTTDRTRNEQFF. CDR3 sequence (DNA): TGTGCCAGTAGTACCACCGACAGGACGCGGAATGAGCAGTTCTTC. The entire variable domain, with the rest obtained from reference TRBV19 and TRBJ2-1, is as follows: DGGITQSPKYLFRKEGQNVTLSCEQNLNHDAMYWYRQDPGQGLRLIYYSQIVNDFQKGDIAEGYSVSREKKESFPLTVTSAQKNPTAFYLCASSTTDRTRNEQFFGPGTRLTVL.

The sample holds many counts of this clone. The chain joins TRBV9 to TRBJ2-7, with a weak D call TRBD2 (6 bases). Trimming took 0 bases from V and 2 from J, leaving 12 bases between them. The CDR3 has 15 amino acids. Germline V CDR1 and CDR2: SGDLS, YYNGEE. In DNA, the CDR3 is TGTGCCAGCAGCGTAGGTGCAGGAGGGGCCTACGAGCAGTACTTC. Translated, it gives CASSVGAGGAYEQYF.

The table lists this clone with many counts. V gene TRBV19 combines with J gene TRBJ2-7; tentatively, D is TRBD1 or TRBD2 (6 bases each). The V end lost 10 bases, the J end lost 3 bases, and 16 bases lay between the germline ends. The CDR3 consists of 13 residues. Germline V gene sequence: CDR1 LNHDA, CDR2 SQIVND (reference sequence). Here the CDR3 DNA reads TGTGCCACTAGGGGGAGGTCAATCTACGAGCAGTACTTC. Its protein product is CATRGRSIYEQYF.

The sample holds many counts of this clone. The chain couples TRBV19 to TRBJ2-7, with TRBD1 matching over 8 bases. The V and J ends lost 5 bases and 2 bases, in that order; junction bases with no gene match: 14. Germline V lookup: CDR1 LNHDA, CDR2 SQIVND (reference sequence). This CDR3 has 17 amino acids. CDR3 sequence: CASSPSSGQGFPYEQYF. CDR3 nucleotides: TGTGCCAGTAGTCCCTCCTCCGGACAGGGCTTCCCCTACGAGCAGTACTTC.

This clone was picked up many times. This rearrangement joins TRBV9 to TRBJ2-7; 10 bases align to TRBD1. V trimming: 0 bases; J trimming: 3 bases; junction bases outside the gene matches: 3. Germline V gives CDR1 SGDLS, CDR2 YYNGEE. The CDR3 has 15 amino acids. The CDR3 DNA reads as TGTGCCAGCAGCGTAGGACAGGGGGCAATCTACGAGCAGTACTTC. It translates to CASSVGQGAIYEQYF.

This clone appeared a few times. CDR3 nucleotides: TGTGCCACCAGCAGAGAAGAGGGCTACTATGGCTACACCTTC. It translates to CATSREEGYYGYTF. The J gene is TRBJ1-2, the V gene TRBV15; no clear D. This CDR3 is 14 amino acids long. CDR1 LNHNV and CDR2 YYDKDF come from the germline V gene (reference sequence). The V gene lost 0 bases and the J gene lost 3 bases, with 8 bases spanning the gap.

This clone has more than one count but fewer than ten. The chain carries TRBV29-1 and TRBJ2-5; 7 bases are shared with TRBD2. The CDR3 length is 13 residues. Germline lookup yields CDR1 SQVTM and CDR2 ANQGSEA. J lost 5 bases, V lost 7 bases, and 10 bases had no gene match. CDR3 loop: CSGRLANVETQYF. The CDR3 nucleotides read TGCAGCGGCCGACTAGCTAACGTGGAGACCCAGTACTTC.

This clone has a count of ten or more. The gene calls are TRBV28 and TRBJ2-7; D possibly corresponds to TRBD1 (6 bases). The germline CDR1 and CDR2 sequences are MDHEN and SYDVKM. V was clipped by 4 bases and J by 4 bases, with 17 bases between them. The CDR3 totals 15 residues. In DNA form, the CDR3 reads TGTGCCAGCAGTTCTTCTGGAGCAGGGGTATACGAGCAGTACTTC. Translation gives CASSSSGAGVYEQYF.

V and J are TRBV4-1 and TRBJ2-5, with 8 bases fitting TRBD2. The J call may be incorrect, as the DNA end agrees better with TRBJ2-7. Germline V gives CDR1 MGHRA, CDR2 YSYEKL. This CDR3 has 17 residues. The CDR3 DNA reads TGCGCCAGCAGCCAAGGGTCCCGACTAGCGAGAGCCTACGAGCAGTACTTC. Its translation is CASSQGSRLARAYEQYF.

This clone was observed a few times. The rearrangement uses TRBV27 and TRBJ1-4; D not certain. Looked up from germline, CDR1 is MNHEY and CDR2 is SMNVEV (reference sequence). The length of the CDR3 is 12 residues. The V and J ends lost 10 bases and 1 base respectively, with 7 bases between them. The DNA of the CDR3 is TGTGCCACAGGAGGAACTAATGAAAAACTGTTTTTT. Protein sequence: CATGGTNEKLFF.

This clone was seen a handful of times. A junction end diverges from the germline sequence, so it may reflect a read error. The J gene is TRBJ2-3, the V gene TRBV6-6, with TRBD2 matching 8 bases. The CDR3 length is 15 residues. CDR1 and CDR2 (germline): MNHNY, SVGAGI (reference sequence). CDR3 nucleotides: TGTGCCAGCAGGTACTTAGCGGGAAGCACAGATACGCAGTATTTT. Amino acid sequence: CASRYLAGSTDTQYF.

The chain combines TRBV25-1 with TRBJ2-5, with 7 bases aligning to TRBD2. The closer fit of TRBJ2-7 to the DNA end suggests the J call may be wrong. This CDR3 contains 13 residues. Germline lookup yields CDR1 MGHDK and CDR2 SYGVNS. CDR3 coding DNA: TGTGCCAGCACAAGCGGGGCTGGGCACGAGCAGTACTTC. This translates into CASTSGAGHEQYF.

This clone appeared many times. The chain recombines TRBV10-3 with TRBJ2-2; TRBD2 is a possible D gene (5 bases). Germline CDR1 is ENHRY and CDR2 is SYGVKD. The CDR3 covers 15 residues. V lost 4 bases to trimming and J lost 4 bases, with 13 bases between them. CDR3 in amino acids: CAISAWRNGTGELFF. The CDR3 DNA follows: TGTGCCATCAGTGCCTGGAGGAATGGCACCGGGGAGCTGTTTTTT.

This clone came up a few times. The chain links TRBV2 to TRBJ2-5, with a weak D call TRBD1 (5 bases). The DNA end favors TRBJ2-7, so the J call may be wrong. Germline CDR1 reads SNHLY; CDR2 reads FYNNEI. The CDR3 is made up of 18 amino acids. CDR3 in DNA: TGTGCCAGCAGTGAAGGGGGAACAAGGGGTGGTCGGGCCTACGAGCAGTACTTC. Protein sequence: CASSEGGTRGGRAYEQYF.